This T cell receptor beta chain came from a study of CD8+ T cells in alopecia areata. Overall study findings and caveats: The study found that many expanded lesional clones persisted in scalp and blood during tofacitinib. Affected scalp, especially in alopecia totalis/universalis, had a higher clonality than normal scalp did.

Comments on this clone: What it binds is unknown.

The treatment here: oral pan-JAK inhibitor, 5-10 mg twice daily. Investigators isolated RNA and reverse transcribed it into cDNA to act as the sequencing template. The method was immunoSEQ multiplex PCR; TCRdb's version includes in-frame clones alone and lacks a portion of them. Of 200,000 to 250,000 clones in the sample, 64% were seen once. The clonotype comes from a human donor with alopecia areata. This specimen consisted of CD4+ T cells sorted from blood, obtained at week 4, from a patient treated with tofacitinib.

The CDR3 DNA follows: TGTGCCAGCAGCTTAACCGGGACAGCACCCTACGAGCAGTACTTC. This translates into CASSLTGTAPYEQYF. This chain uses TRBV6-1 with TRBJ2-7; TRBD1 agrees at 7 bases. The length of the CDR3 is 15 residues. Germline lookup yields CDR1 MNHNS and CDR2 SASEGT. Trimming took 6 bases from V and 2 from J; bases not matched to a gene: 10.